What follows is one T cell receptor beta chain and its context. Its target is unknown. Germline assignment: CDR1 SEHNR and CDR2 FQNEAQ (reference sequence). V shed 4 bases, J shed 9 bases, and the junction held 14 bases outside the gene matches. The length of the CDR3 is 15 residues. This sample is part of a study of T cells in localized non-small cell lung cancer. Regarding the study as a whole: Uninvolved adjacent lung had more T cell clonality than any other tissue, topping tumor. Adjacent lung tissue had a median about 57 of the top 100 clones found in the tumor.

TCRdb keeps only in-frame clones here, not all; method: immunoSEQ multiplex PCR. The sample includes 100,000 to 150,000 clones, around 90% seen only once; the top ten take around 1.5%. The sequence was collected from a female donor older than 55 with stage I lung adenocarcinoma. V and J are TRBV7-9 and TRBJ2-7; 8 bases fit TRBD2. The sequences come from peripheral blood, collected before any cancer treatment. CDR3 residues: CASSYGEVAGSPQYF. CDR3 sequence (DNA): TGTGCCAGCAGCTACGGCGAAGTAGCGGGATCCCCGCAGTACTTC.